These 10 T cell receptor beta chains were sequenced from one sample in a study of T-cell reconstitution after alpha-beta-depleted transplantation in children (TCRdb year 2016). The treatment or condition tag for this specimen amounts to: allogeneic hematopoietic cell transplantation with graft depleted of TCRalphabeta T cells and CD19 B cells. The library was produced with PCR. Data came from an Illumina HiSeq 2500. TCR libraries were prepared with molecular barcoding, using unique molecular identifiers to normalize TCRbeta repertoire quantification. TCRdb trimmed the raw reads at Q25, called clones with MiXCR and kept productive beta chains. One record per CDR3 amino acid sequence lists the most common genes and DNA. For this sample the table gives fewer than 550,000 distinct CDR3 sequences, of which approximately 10% were detected only once. In total, the top ten clones hold around 13% of the sample.

The specimen was PBMCs, mostly from graft donor cells, collected 180 days after TCRalphabeta/CD19-depleted stem cell transplant. The receptors here all came from a female patient aged 2-15 years who had a stem cell transplant for aplastic anemia, so the T cells may come from the graft donor.

The chain uses TRBV5-1 and TRBJ2-2; D may be TRBD1 (6 bases). The CDR3 runs 13 residues. Germline V gene lookup returns CDR1 SGHRS and CDR2 YFSETQ. V gave up 6 bases and J gave up 2 bases, with 8 bases separating them. The CDR3 loop is CASNRVNTGELFF. The CDR3 nucleotides are TGCGCCAGCAACAGGGTAAACACCGGGGAGCTGTTTTTT.

This clonotype was found a few times. The chain combines TRBV12-3 or TRBV12-4 with TRBJ2-4; no firm D call. The CDR3 is 13 residues long. Trimming stripped 2 bases from V and 9 bases from J, with 11 bases between. Written as DNA, the CDR3 is TGTGCCAGCAGTTTAAGAGGAGAGGTCATTCAGTACTTC. Amino acid sequence: CASSLRGEVIQYF.

This clonotype came up a few times. The chain joins TRBV12-3 or TRBV12-4 to TRBJ1-2, with D maybe TRBD1 (6 bases). The V and J ends lost 5 bases and 2 bases respectively, with 15 bases between them. The CDR3 contains 15 residues. CDR3 amino acids: CASSQRTVTNYGYTF. CDR3 bases: TGTGCCAGCAGTCAACGGACAGTAACAAACTATGGCTACACCTTC.

This clonotype was picked up a small number of times. The chain links TRBV12-3 or TRBV12-4 to TRBJ1-5; perhaps TRBD1 as D (5 bases). The CDR3 loop spans 15 amino acids. V was pared by 6 bases and J by 2 bases, with 14 bases between. This CDR3 reads CASSPWQGGNQPQHF. The CDR3 coding sequence is TGTGCCAGCAGCCCTTGGCAGGGAGGCAATCAGCCCCAGCATTTT.

The table lists this clonotype with many counts. V and J are TRBV28 and TRBJ1-5; D is uncertain. This CDR3 is built from 12 residues. Germline values: CDR1 MDHEN, CDR2 SYDVKM. The V and J ends lost 6 bases and 2 bases respectively, with 5 bases between them. For the CDR3, the DNA is TGTGCCAGCAGGAAGGGCAATCAGCCCCAGCATTTT. Translation: CASRKGNQPQHF. Full variable domain (outside the CDR3, taken from reference TRBV28 and TRBJ1-5): DVKVTQSSRYLVKRTGEKVFLECVQDMDHENMFWYRQDPGLGLRLIYFSYDVKMKEKGDIPEGYSVSREKKERFSLILESASTNQTSMYLCASRKGNQPQHFGDGTRLSIL.

In its sample, this clonotype was seen a few times. The V call is TRBV9, the J call TRBJ2-1; 16 bases fit TRBD2. This CDR3 region has 19 residues. The ends lost 3 bases at V and 3 bases at J; junction bases unmatched: 9. Looked up from germline, CDR1 is SGDLS and CDR2 is YYNGEE. This chain's CDR3 is CASSEAGTSGRALYNEQFF. CDR3 in DNA: TGTGCCAGCAGCGAAGCCGGGACTAGCGGGAGGGCCCTCTACAATGAGCAGTTCTTC.

This clonotype was picked up a small number of times. The CDR3 sequence is CASSLQGSRNTEAFF. The CDR3 DNA follows: TGTGCCAGCAGCTTACAGGGATCCCGGAACACTGAAGCTTTCTTT. J is TRBJ1-1 and V is TRBV7-3; possible D gene TRBD1, 5 bases. This CDR3 comprises 15 residues. Per the germline V gene, CDR1 is SGHTA and CDR2 is FQGTGA. Trimming removed 2 bases from V and 1 base from J, with 11 bases in between. The full variable domain, in which reference TRBV7-3 and TRBJ1-1 provide the parts outside the CDR3, is GAGVSQTPSNKVTEKGKYVELRCDPISGHTALYWYRQSLGQGPEFLIYFQGTGAADDSGLPNDRFFAVRPEGSVSTLKIQRTERGDSAVYLCASSLQGSRNTEAFFGQGTRLTVV.

This clonotype was seen at least ten times. The chain carries TRBV18 and TRBJ1-2; maybe TRBD1 (6 bases). Germline CDR1 is KGHSH and CDR2 is LQKENI. The V and J ends lost 3 bases and 9 bases respectively, with 17 bases between them. The CDR3 sequence is 14 residues long. Here the CDR3 DNA reads TGTGCCAGCTCACCCAGCAGGGGACATGTTAGCTACACCTTC. It yields the protein CASSPSRGHVSYTF.

This clonotype has only a few counts. The chain recombines TRBV9 with TRBJ2-1; tentative D call: TRBD2 (5 bases). CDR3 length: 17 residues. The germline V gene has CDR1 SGDLS and CDR2 YYNGEE. Trimming removed 3 bases at V and 0 bases at J, with 16 bases between. CDR3 coding DNA: TGTGCCAGCAGCGAGTCCCCGCGGGCGAGCTCCTACAATGAGCAGTTCTTC. Its protein is CASSESPRASSYNEQFF.

The chain has TRBV6-2 or TRBV6-3 and TRBJ2-1, with 8 bases identical to TRBD2. CDR1 is MNHEY and CDR2 is SVGEGT in the germline V gene. The length of the CDR3 is 15 residues. The J segment lost 4 bases and the V segment lost 5 bases, leaving 7 bases of the junction unmatched. CDR3 sequence: CASSPQLAVYNEQFF. The CDR3, as DNA: TGTGCCAGCAGTCCCCAACTAGCGGTGTACAATGAGCAGTTCTTC.